These T cell receptor beta chains were read from a single sample in a study of T cells in Graves' hyperthyroidism and ophthalmopathy. Each CDR3 protein gets one entry after TCRdb re-called the multiplex PCR reads with MiXCR. This table has hundreds of thousands of distinct CDR3 sequences, roughly 17% appearing once. The material sequenced was blood. The source is a woman aged 18-35 years with Graves' ophthalmopathy. CDR3s include the opening cysteine and the closing phenylalanine or tryptophan. Each record gives: V gene, clone size, J gene, D gene, CDR3 DNA, CDR3 protein. The D gene is left open where the match is weak. Clone size, where shown, is once, few, many, or a class for clones that have expanded.

V gene: TRBV11-2; clone size: -; J gene: TRBJ2-7; D gene: TRBD2; CDR3 DNA: TGTGCCAGCAGCTTAGCGGCTAGCGGGAGTGGGCACGAGCAGTACTTC; CDR3 protein: CASSLAASGSGHEQYF
V gene: TRBV7-2; clone size: many; J gene: TRBJ1-2; D gene: -; CDR3 DNA: TGTGCCAGCAGCAAAAGGGTCGGGGGGAACTATGGCTACACCTTC; CDR3 protein: CASSKRVGGNYGYTF
V gene: TRBV11-2; clone size: many; J gene: TRBJ1-1; D gene: -; CDR3 DNA: TGTGCCAGCAGCTTAGCTTTCGGTGGTGAAGCTTTCTTT; CDR3 protein: CASSLAFGGEAFF
V gene: TRBV4-1; clone size: many; J gene: TRBJ2-7; D gene: -; CDR3 DNA: TGCGCCAGCAGCCAAGGGTTACCCTACGAGCAGTACTTC; CDR3 protein: CASSQGLPYEQYF
V gene: TRBV5-1; clone size: many; J gene: TRBJ2-1; D gene: -; CDR3 DNA: TGCGCCAGCAGCTTGATATCGGGTAGCTCCTACAATGAGCAGTTCTTC; CDR3 protein: CASSLISGSSYNEQFF
V gene: TRBV7-2; clone size: many; J gene: TRBJ2-1; D gene: -; CDR3 DNA: TGTGCCAGCAGCTTAGTCGGTCGGGGGGCTTACAATGAGCAGTTCTTC; CDR3 protein: CASSLVGRGAYNEQFF
V gene: TRBV2; clone size: few; J gene: TRBJ2-3; D gene: TRBD2; CDR3 DNA: TGTGCCAGCAGTGTAAGAACTAGCGGGTTTAACAGAAAAGGCACAGATACGCAGTATTTT; CDR3 protein: CASSVRTSGFNRKGTDTQYF
V gene: TRBV11-2; clone size: many; J gene: TRBJ2-7; D gene: -; CDR3 DNA: TGTGCCAGCAGCTTAGGTGTTTCCTACGAGCAGTACTTC; CDR3 protein: CASSLGVSYEQYF
V gene: TRBV11-2; clone size: many; J gene: TRBJ1-2; D gene: -; CDR3 DNA: TGTGCCAGCAGCTTTCAAGGGCACAACGGCTACACCTTC; CDR3 protein: CASSFQGHNGYTF
V gene: TRBV28; clone size: many; J gene: TRBJ1-2; D gene: -; CDR3 DNA: TGTGCCAGCAGTTCAGGGAGCGACTATGGCTACACCTTC; CDR3 protein: CASSSGSDYGYTF
V gene: TRBV5-1; clone size: many; J gene: TRBJ2-3; D gene: TRBD1; CDR3 DNA: TGCGCCAGCAGCTCGTCCCGGGACAGGGGGACAGATACGCAGTATTTT; CDR3 protein: CASSSSRDRGTDTQYF
V gene: TRBV30; clone size: many; J gene: TRBJ2-2; D gene: -; CDR3 DNA: TGTGCCTGGACTGAGAACACCGGGGAGCTGTTTTTT; CDR3 protein: CAWTENTGELFF
V gene: TRBV6-4; clone size: -; J gene: TRBJ2-1; D gene: TRBD2; CDR3 DNA: TGTGCCAGCAGTGGGGAGGGCGACAACGATGAGCAGTTCTTC; CDR3 protein: CASSGEGDNDEQFF
V gene: TRBV5-8; clone size: once; J gene: TRBJ2-5; D gene: TRBD1; CDR3 DNA: TGTGCCAGCAGCTTCCCGACAGGGTCGAGAGAGACCCAGTACTTC; CDR3 protein: CASSFPTGSRETQYF
V gene: TRBV4-2; clone size: -; J gene: TRBJ2-7; D gene: -; CDR3 DNA: TGTGCCAGCAGCCAAGATTGGGGCGAAAGCTCCTACGAGCAGTACTTC; CDR3 protein: CASSQDWGESSYEQYF
V gene: TRBV18; clone size: many; J gene: TRBJ1-1; D gene: TRBD1; CDR3 DNA: TGTGCCAGCTCACTATTTCCGGGACAGGGAGGGGACTCGGAAGCTTTCTTT; CDR3 protein: CASSLFPGQGGDSEAFF
V gene: TRBV7-9; clone size: many; J gene: TRBJ2-1; D gene: TRBD2; CDR3 DNA: TGTGCCAGCAGCTTAGAACTAGCGGGGGGTGTTGGCAATGAGCAGTTCTTC; CDR3 protein: CASSLELAGGVGNEQFF
V gene: TRBV29-1; clone size: once; J gene: TRBJ2-1; D gene: TRBD2; CDR3 DNA: TGCAGCGTTGGAGAGACTAGCGGGAGGTATGAGCAGTTCTTC; CDR3 protein: CSVGETSGRYEQFF
V gene: TRBV27; clone size: many; J gene: TRBJ2-1; D gene: TRBD2; CDR3 DNA: TGTGCCAGCAGTTTATCGATCCCGGGAGGCCCGAATGAGCAGTTCTTC; CDR3 protein: CASSLSIPGGPNEQFF
V gene: TRBV6-5; clone size: -; J gene: TRBJ2-5; D gene: -; CDR3 DNA: TGTGCCAGCAGTTACTCTAGGGGGACCCAGTACTTC; CDR3 protein: CASSYSRGTQYF
V gene: TRBV6-1; clone size: many; J gene: TRBJ2-5; D gene: -; CDR3 DNA: TGTGCCAGCAGACGACGGGACAGCGGGACGGAGACCCAGTACTTC; CDR3 protein: CASRRRDSGTETQYF
V gene: TRBV11-2; clone size: -; J gene: TRBJ2-1; D gene: TRBD2; CDR3 DNA: TGTGCCAGCAGCACCCGGGGACTAGCGGGAGGACCACCCTCCTACAATGAGCAGTTCTTC; CDR3 protein: CASSTRGLAGGPPSYNEQFF
V gene: TRBV6-1; clone size: many; J gene: TRBJ2-2; D gene: TRBD2; CDR3 DNA: TGTGCCAGCAGTCTTATACTAGCGGGAGGGATCGTCCGCACCGGGGAGCTGTTTTTT; CDR3 protein: CASSLILAGGIVRTGELFF
V gene: TRBV30; clone size: many; J gene: TRBJ2-5; D gene: -; CDR3 DNA: TGTGCCACCCGGGGGGCGTTCCCGACCCAGTACTTC; CDR3 protein: CATRGAFPTQYF
V gene: TRBV15; clone size: many; J gene: TRBJ2-5; D gene: -; CDR3 DNA: TGTGCCACCAGCAGAGATAATCGGGAGACCCAGTACTTC; CDR3 protein: CATSRDNRETQYF